The clone carrying this TCR beta chain occurred a few times. The CDR3 has 17 amino acids. The V gene lost 3 bases and the J gene lost 0 bases, with 12 bases spanning the gap. Germline lookup yields CDR1 SEHNR and CDR2 FQNEAQ (reference sequence). This entry belongs to a study of blood T cells in healthy people across ages. Through a sample-barcoded 5' primer and a J-beta primer mix, a second PCR was run for roughly 6 to 11 cycles. In TCRdb, the 5' RACE reads were re-called with MiXCR into one record per CDR3 protein. The table lists around 1,900,000 distinct CDR3 sequences, about 39% of them singletons.

This clonotype was sampled from a human donor in good health. The chain carries TRBV7-9 and TRBJ2-6; tentative D call: TRBD2 (6 bases). The specimen sequenced was blood. CDR3 DNA: TGTGCCAGCAGCTTTCCGGCGGGGTCCTCTGGGGCCAACGTCCTGACTTTC. Translation: CASSFPAGSSGANVLTF.